Shown below are 19 T cell receptor beta chains from a single sample sequenced in a study of cytomegalovirus exposure and HLA in healthy donors. The PCR was carried out with 60 Vbeta primers and 13 Jbeta primers. Data came from immunoSEQ multiplex PCR; TCRdb stores just in-frame clones and leaves some out. The sample shows about 120,000 clones, roughly 80% of them seen only once. The sequencing sample was made of PBMCs. These receptors were obtained from a man younger than 45 in good health and CMV-seronegative.

This clone has just one count. The chain uses TRBV9 and TRBJ1-1; the match to TRBD1 covers 9 bases. The ends lost 4 bases at V and 0 bases at J; junction bases unmatched: 7. The CDR3 sequence is 16 residues long. CDR1 is SGDLS and CDR2 is YYNGEE in the germline V gene. The CDR3 loop is CASSKTGTGMNTEAFF. The CDR3 DNA sequence: TGTGCCAGCAGCAAAACCGGGACAGGGATGAACACTGAAGCTTTCTTT.

V usage is TRBV15 and J usage is TRBJ1-2, with 9 bases aligning to TRBD1. This CDR3 comprises 15 residues. J lost 1 base, V lost 4 bases, and 4 bases had no gene match. Germline V gene lookup returns CDR1 LNHNV and CDR2 YYDKDF (reference sequence). The chain's CDR3 is CATSNMDRGNYGYTF. CDR3 in DNA: TGTGCCACCAGCAATATGGACAGGGGTAACTATGGCTACACCTTC.

The chain links TRBV5-5 to TRBJ2-7; possibly TRBD2 for D (6 bases). Trimming left V 4 bases short and J 6 bases short, with 17 bases between. CDR1 is SGHKS and CDR2 is YYEKEE in the germline V gene (reference sequence). This CDR3 has 14 amino acids. For the CDR3, the DNA is TGTGCCAGCAGCCGAAAGGACGGGGGTAGCGAGCAGTACTTC. This translates into CASSRKDGGSEQYF.

This clone was counted only a few times. The rearrangement joins TRBV27 to TRBJ2-7; TRBD2 aligns across 8 bases. V gave up 8 bases and J gave up 3 bases; unmatched junction bases: 6. The CDR3 totals 13 residues. Germline V gene sequence: CDR1 MNHEY, CDR2 SMNVEV (reference sequence). In nucleotides, the CDR3 is TGTGCCAGCTCGCGGGGGGTGGTCTACGAGCAGTACTTC. Its translation is CASSRGVVYEQYF.

V usage is TRBV13 and J usage is TRBJ2-2, with 10 bases fitting TRBD1. J lost 7 bases, V lost 5 bases, and 7 bases had no gene match. The CDR3 covers 15 residues. The germline CDR1 and CDR2 sequences are PRHDT and FYEKMQ (reference sequence). The CDR3 spells CASSVDRGQHGELFF. The CDR3 nucleotides are TGTGCCAGCAGCGTAGACAGGGGGCAACACGGGGAGCTGTTTTTT.

A few counts support this clone. The chain uses TRBV30 and TRBJ1-2; no definite D call. V was cut by 2 bases and J by 5 bases, with 12 bases left in between. The length of the CDR3 is 13 residues. From germline, CDR1 is GTSNPN and CDR2 SVGIG (reference sequence). CDR3 loop: CAWSRGREYGYTF. For the CDR3, the DNA is TGTGCCTGGAGTCGGGGAAGGGAGTATGGCTACACCTTC.

This clone was observed a few times. The chain couples TRBV9 to TRBJ1-3, with D maybe TRBD1 (5 bases). V gave up 3 bases and J gave up 8 bases, with 24 bases separating them. The CDR3 is 17 amino acids. CDR1 SGDLS and CDR2 YYNGEE come from the germline V gene. The DNA for the CDR3 is TGTGCCAGCAGCGCCAGTGGAAACAGGCTAATCGGAGACACCATATATTTT. Translation: CASSASGNRLIGDTIYF.

J is TRBJ2-2 and V is TRBV27, with TRBD1 matching over 7 bases. Germline V CDR1 and CDR2: MNHEY, SMNVEV (reference sequence). There are 15 residues in the CDR3. V shed 5 bases and J 4 bases; nucleotides not matched to a gene: 7. CDR3 amino acids: CASSLWDSPTGELFF. CDR3 nucleotide sequence: TGTGCCAGCAGTCTTTGGGACAGTCCCACCGGGGAGCTGTTTTTT.

V usage is TRBV5-8 and J usage is TRBJ1-5; tentative D call: TRBD1 (5 bases). Germline V gives CDR1 SGHTS, CDR2 YDEGEE. The CDR3 contains 17 residues. The germline V and J ends were trimmed by 4 bases and 2 bases, with 19 bases remaining between them. CDR3 protein: CASSPDTRTGGNQPQHF. The CDR3 DNA reads as TGTGCCAGCAGCCCAGATACCAGAACAGGAGGCAATCAGCCCCAGCATTTT.

V gene TRBV29-1 combines with J gene TRBJ1-2; D is possibly TRBD1 (5 bases). The germline V and J ends were trimmed by 1 base and 3 bases, with 15 bases remaining between them. Germline loops: CDR1 SQVTM, CDR2 ANQGSEA. CDR3 length: 15 residues. The CDR3 DNA is TGCAGCGTTGAAGTTTTCTCGGGGGGGGACTATGGCTACACCTTC. It yields the protein CSVEVFSGGDYGYTF.

The chain couples TRBV7-8 to TRBJ2-1, with D possibly matching TRBD2 (5 bases). Germline V gene lookup returns CDR1 SGHVS and CDR2 FQNEAQ. This CDR3 contains 14 residues. The V and J ends lost 8 bases and 3 bases respectively, with 14 bases between them. DNA for the CDR3: TGTGCCAGCGTCGCGGGCGGTTTCTACAATGAGCAGTTCTTC. It encodes CASVAGGFYNEQFF.

The sample holds one count of this clone. This chain joins TRBV11-2 and TRBJ2-5, with a tentative D call TRBD1 (5 bases). Germline values: CDR1 SGHAT, CDR2 FQNNGV. V was shortened by 1 base and J by 4 bases, with 10 bases between the two germline ends. The CDR3 contains 14 residues. CDR3 coding DNA: TGTGCCAGCAGCTTAGTAGGGGCCGGAGAGACCCAGTACTTC. Translating it yields CASSLVGAGETQYF.

The chain has TRBV28 and TRBJ2-4, with 13 bases lining up with TRBD2. This CDR3 spans 16 amino acids. The germline gives CDR1 MDHEN, CDR2 SYDVKM. J was trimmed by 6 bases and V by 5 bases; bases with no gene match: 7. CDR3 sequence (DNA): TGTGCCAGCAGTGACCCAACTAGCGGGAGGGGAAACATTCAGTACTTC. It is translated as CASSDPTSGRGNIQYF.

The chain joins TRBV11-2 to TRBJ1-5; the D is unclear. Trimming removed 2 bases from V and 2 bases from J, with 10 bases in between. The CDR3 is 15 residues long. From germline, CDR1 is SGHAT and CDR2 FQNNGV. The DNA of the CDR3 is TGTGCCAGCAGCTTACTCCCTGGAGGCAATCAGCCCCAGCATTTT. Its translation is CASSLLPGGNQPQHF.

This sequence joins TRBV27 and TRBJ1-2; the match to TRBD1 covers 9 bases. The trim removed 2 bases at V and 1 base at J, leaving 2 bases unmatched. The germline gives CDR1 MNHEY, CDR2 SMNVEV (reference sequence). The CDR3 has 15 amino acids. CDR3 amino acids: CASSLKTGGNYGYTF. The DNA of the CDR3 is TGTGCCAGCAGTTTAAAGACAGGGGGTAACTATGGCTACACCTTC.

This clone was counted a few times. The V and J genes are TRBV19 and TRBJ2-5; D might be TRBD1 (5 bases). The V gene lost 1 base and the J gene lost 2 bases, with 11 bases spanning the gap. CDR3 length equals 15 residues. In germline, CDR1 is LNHDA, CDR2 SQIVND (reference sequence). The CDR3 region has the DNA TGTGCCAGTAGTATAGTAGGGGTTGGGCAAGAGACCCAGTACTTC. Amino acid sequence: CASSIVGVGQETQYF. Filled out from reference TRBV19 and TRBJ2-5, the complete variable domain reads DGGITQSPKYLFRKEGQNVTLSCEQNLNHDAMYWYRQDPGQGLRLIYYSQIVNDFQKGDIAEGYSVSREKKESFPLTVTSAQKNPTAFYLCASSIVGVGQETQYFGPGTRLLVL.

V usage is TRBV29-1 and J usage is TRBJ2-1; possibly TRBD2 for D (6 bases). This CDR3 has 14 amino acids. Trimming took off 7 bases at V and 4 bases at J, with 17 bases between the two ends. Germline-derived CDR1 and CDR2 are SQVTM and ANQGSEA. The CDR3 region is CSAEGRGKYNEQFF. The CDR3 coding sequence is TGCAGCGCAGAGGGGCGGGGAAAATACAATGAGCAGTTCTTC.

This clone came up once. This chain connects TRBV13 to TRBJ2-5; 10 nucleotides match TRBD2. The last part of the DNA fits TRBJ2-7 better; the J call may be wrong. There are 17 residues in the CDR3. The germline gives CDR1 PRHDT, CDR2 FYEKMQ (reference sequence). The CDR3 nucleotides read TGTGCCAGCAGCTTAGGGGGACTAGCGTTTGATATGAACGAGCAGTACTTC. Protein: CASSLGGLAFDMNEQYF.

V and J are TRBV19 and TRBJ2-7; 9 bases align to TRBD2. The CDR3 spans 17 residues. In germline, CDR1 is LNHDA, CDR2 SQIVND (reference sequence). Germline trimming cut 3 bases from V and 10 bases from J; bases unmatched to any gene: 19. The CDR3 DNA follows: TGTGCCAGTAGTATGGTAGCGGGAGAGCTTTCGCACGGTACCCAGTACTTC. Amino acid sequence: CASSMVAGELSHGTQYF.